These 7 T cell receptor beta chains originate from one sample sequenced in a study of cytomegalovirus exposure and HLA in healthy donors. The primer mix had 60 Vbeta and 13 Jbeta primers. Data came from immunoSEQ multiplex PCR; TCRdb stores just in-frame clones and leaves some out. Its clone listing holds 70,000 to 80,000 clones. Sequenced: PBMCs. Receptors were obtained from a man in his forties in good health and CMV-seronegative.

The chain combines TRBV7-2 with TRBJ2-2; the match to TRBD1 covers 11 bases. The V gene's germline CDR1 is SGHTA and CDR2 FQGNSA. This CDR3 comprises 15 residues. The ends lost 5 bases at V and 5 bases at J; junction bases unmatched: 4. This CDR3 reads CASSHRDRGTGELFF. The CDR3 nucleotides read TGTGCCAGCAGCCACCGGGACAGGGGGACCGGGGAGCTGTTTTTT.

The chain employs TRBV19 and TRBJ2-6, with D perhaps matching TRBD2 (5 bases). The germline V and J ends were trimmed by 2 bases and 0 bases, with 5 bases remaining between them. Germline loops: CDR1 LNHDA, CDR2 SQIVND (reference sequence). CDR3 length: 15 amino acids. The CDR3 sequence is CASSISGSGANVLTF. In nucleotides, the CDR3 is TGTGCCAGTAGTATAAGCGGCTCTGGGGCCAACGTCCTGACTTTC.

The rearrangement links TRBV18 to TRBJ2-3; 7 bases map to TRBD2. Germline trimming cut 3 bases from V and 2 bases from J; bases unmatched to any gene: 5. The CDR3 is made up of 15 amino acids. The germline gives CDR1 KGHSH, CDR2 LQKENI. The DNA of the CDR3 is TGTGCCAGCTCACCGGCGGGGGTGATCACAGATACGCAGTATTTT. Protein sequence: CASSPAGVITDTQYF. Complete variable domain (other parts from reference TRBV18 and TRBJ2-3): NAGVMQNPRHLVRRRGQEARLRCSPMKGHSHVYWYRQLPEEGLKFMVYLQKENIIDESGMPKERFSAEFPKEGPSILRIQQVVRGDSAAYFCASSPAGVITDTQYFGPGTRLTVL.

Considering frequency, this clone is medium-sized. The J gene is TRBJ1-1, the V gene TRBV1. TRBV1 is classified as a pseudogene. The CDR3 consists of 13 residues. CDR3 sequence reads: CTSREVGLHGAFF. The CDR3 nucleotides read TGCACCAGCAGGGAGGTAGGGCTACACGGAGCTTTCTTT.

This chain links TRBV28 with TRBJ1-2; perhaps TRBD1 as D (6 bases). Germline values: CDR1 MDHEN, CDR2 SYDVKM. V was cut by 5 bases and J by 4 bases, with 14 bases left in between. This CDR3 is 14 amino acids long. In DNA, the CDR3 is TGTGCCAGCAGTCCACCAGGGGCTGGCTATGGCTACACCTTC. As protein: CASSPPGAGYGYTF.

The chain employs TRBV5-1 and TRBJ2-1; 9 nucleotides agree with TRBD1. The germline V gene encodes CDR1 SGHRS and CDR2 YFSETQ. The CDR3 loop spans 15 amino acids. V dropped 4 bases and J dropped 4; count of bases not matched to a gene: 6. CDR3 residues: CASSPGQGFYNEQFF. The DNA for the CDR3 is TGCGCCAGCAGCCCGGGACAGGGTTTTTACAATGAGCAGTTCTTC. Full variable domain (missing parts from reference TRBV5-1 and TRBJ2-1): KAGVTQTPRYLIKTRGQQVTLSCSPISGHRSVSWYQQTPGQGLQFLFEYFSETQRNKGNFPGRFSGRQFSNSRSEMNVSTLELGDSALYLCASSPGQGFYNEQFFGPGTRLTVL.

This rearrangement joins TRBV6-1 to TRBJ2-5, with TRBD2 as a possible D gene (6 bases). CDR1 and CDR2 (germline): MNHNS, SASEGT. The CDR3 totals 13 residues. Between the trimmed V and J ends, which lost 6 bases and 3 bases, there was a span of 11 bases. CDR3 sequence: CASRGGGEETQYF. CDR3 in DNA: TGTGCCAGCAGGGGAGGAGGGGAAGAGACCCAGTACTTC.